The present T cell receptor (beta chain) was sequenced within a study of metastatic and nonmetastatic thyroid tumors. Across the whole study: Repertoire comparison spanned blood and tumor or nodule tissue of malignant and benign thyroid patients.

All patients reached thyroid surgery having received no treatment beforehand. This clone was counted ten times or more. Per the study methods: To classify distant metastasis in papillary thyroid cancer, a model was built from CDR3 differences across clinicopathological groups. TCRdb recomputed clones from the PCR reads via MiXCR. None of the V and J calls come from the authors' own analysis; TCRdb made them. The sample carries approximately 16,000 clones, 31% recorded once. This CDR3 is built from 14 residues. Germline loops: CDR1 SGHDT, CDR2 YYEEEE. V was clipped by 4 bases and J by 8 bases, with 13 bases between them.

The source material was blood. The receptor comes from a female donor with papillary thyroid cancer or a benign thyroid nodule (not recorded which). Some clones in this sample may be carry-over from other donors' samples. This sequence joins TRBV5-6 and TRBJ1-6; a possible D gene is TRBD1 (5 bases). CDR3: CASSVGLGDSPLHF. The CDR3 region has the DNA TGTGCCAGCAGCGTCGGACTGGGGGATTCACCCCTCCACTTT. Looking up the rest from reference TRBV5-6 and TRBJ1-6 gives the full variable domain: DAGVTQSPTHLIKTRGQQVTLRCSPKSGHDTVSWYQQALGQGPQFIFQYYEEEERQRGNFPDRFSGHQFPNYSSELNVNALLLGDSALYLCASSVGLGDSPLHFGNGTRLTVT.